This T cell receptor beta chain was identified in a study of blood T cell repertoires in COVID-19. The wider study: Some COVID-19 samples were acute and others convalescent; all came from the United States, Italy and Spain. In each case, the material was cDNA or gDNA derived from T cells, B-cell-depleted T cells, or PBMCs.

In the source study's methods: Cell counts per sample came from amplifying reference gene primers. Clones were read by immunoSEQ multiplex PCR, and TCRdb kept only the in-frame ones, dropping some. V and J calls and clone size are as listed in that table; D and trimming were resolved from the DNA. This table holds 400,000 to 450,000 clones, approximately 90% found once. This clone was observed once. V lost 5 bases to trimming and J lost 7 bases, with 12 bases between them. This CDR3 is built from 14 residues. Germline CDR1 reads WSHSY; CDR2 reads SAAADI. This chain joins TRBV10-2 and TRBJ1-6; TRBD1 is a possible D gene (5 bases). The sample comprised peripheral blood. The TCR was taken from a woman aged 50 to 60 with COVID-19, enrolled during active disease. The chain's CDR3 is CASSSRVENSPLHF. As DNA, the CDR3 is TGCGCCAGCAGTAGCAGGGTGGAAAATTCACCCCTCCACTTT.